Each of the 8 T cell receptor beta chains below was sequenced from the same sample in a study of identical twins. TCRdb ran MiXCR on the 5' RACE reads and lists one entry per CDR3 protein. This table has over 600,000 distinct CDR3 sequences, about 20% appearing once. These data were also reused for a study on T cells expressing NK-cell markers.

Specimen: PBMCs. The receptor set was obtained from a woman in her late teens or twenties in good health.

At least ten counts were recorded for this clonotype. The chain carries TRBV6-5 and TRBJ2-3; 10 bases agree with TRBD2. After removal of 6 bases from V and 3 bases from J, the junction contained 6 bases not matched to a gene. Germline loops: CDR1 MNHEY, CDR2 SVGAGI. The CDR3 loop spans 15 amino acids. The CDR3 DNA reads as TGTGCCAGCAGCTTACTAGCGGGACTTACAGATACGCAGTATTTT. Protein: CASSLLAGLTDTQYF.

A few counts support this clonotype. The chain combines TRBV29-1 with TRBJ1-1; D gene ambiguous. The CDR3 extends over 11 amino acids. The V and J ends lost 2 bases and 2 bases respectively, with 3 bases between them. The V gene's germline CDR1 is SQVTM and CDR2 ANQGSEA. CDR3 protein: CSVEINTEAFF. The CDR3 nucleotides read TGCAGCGTTGAAATAAACACTGAAGCTTTCTTT.

This clonotype turned up a few times. The V call is TRBV3-1, the J call TRBJ2-1; 13 bases agree with TRBD2. With 11 bases clipped from V and 2 bases from J, the junction kept 3 bases outside the gene matches. The CDR3 consists of 14 residues. Germline loops: CDR1 LGHDT, CDR2 YNNKEL (reference sequence). CDR3 amino acids: CAGLAGVTYNEQFF. In nucleotides, the CDR3 is TGTGCCGGACTAGCGGGAGTAACCTACAATGAGCAGTTCTTC.

The chain has TRBV7-8 and TRBJ1-2; TRBD1 might be the D (6 bases). The V and J ends lost 0 bases and 7 bases respectively, with 6 bases between them. The CDR3 runs 12 residues. Germline loops: CDR1 SGHVS, CDR2 FQNEAQ. CDR3 coding DNA: TGTGCCAGCAGCTTAGCCAGGGGTGGCTACACCTTC. Its protein product is CASSLARGGYTF.

CDR3 amino acids: CSALAGGNTGELFF. Written as DNA, the CDR3 is TGCAGTGCCCTCGCAGGGGGGAACACCGGGGAGCTGTTTTTT. This chain uses TRBV20-1 with TRBJ2-2; TRBD1 aligns across 7 bases. V trimming: 6 bases; J trimming: 1 base; junction bases outside the gene matches: 5. Germline V CDR1 and CDR2: DFQATT, SNEGSKA (reference sequence). This CDR3 is 14 amino acids long.

The chain links TRBV5-4 to TRBJ2-5; D is unresolved. The CDR3 is made up of 16 amino acids. The V gene lost 0 bases and the J gene lost 5 bases, with 17 bases spanning the gap. CDR1 and CDR2 from the germline V gene are SGHNT and YYREEE (reference sequence). CDR3 nucleotide sequence: TGTGCCAGCAGCTTGGAGATTGGGGAAGCCCATGAGACCCAGTACTTC. This translates into CASSLEIGEAHETQYF. Full variable domain (missing parts from reference TRBV5-4 and TRBJ2-5): ETGVTQSPTHLIKTRGQQVTLRCSSQSGHNTVSWYQQALGQGPQFIFQYYREEENGRGNFPPRFSGLQFPNYSSELNVNALELDDSALYLCASSLEIGEAHETQYFGPGTRLLVL.

The chain has TRBV25-1 and TRBJ2-2, with D possibly being TRBD2 (5 bases). Germline-derived CDR1 and CDR2 are MGHDK and SYGVNS. V was shortened by 4 bases and J by 1 base, with 7 bases between the two germline ends. The length of the CDR3 is 14 residues. The CDR3 nucleotides read TGTGCCAGCAGTGTGGACTTGAACACCGGGGAGCTGTTTTTT. Translation: CASSVDLNTGELFF.

The rearrangement uses TRBV5-1 and TRBJ1-4; possibly TRBD1 for D (5 bases). V shed 3 bases and J shed 1 base, with 10 bases lying between them. The CDR3 consists of 15 residues. In germline, CDR1 is SGHRS, CDR2 YFSETQ. CDR3 sequence reads: CASSSGHLTNEKLFF. As DNA, the CDR3 is TGCGCCAGCAGCTCAGGACATTTAACTAATGAAAAACTGTTTTTT.